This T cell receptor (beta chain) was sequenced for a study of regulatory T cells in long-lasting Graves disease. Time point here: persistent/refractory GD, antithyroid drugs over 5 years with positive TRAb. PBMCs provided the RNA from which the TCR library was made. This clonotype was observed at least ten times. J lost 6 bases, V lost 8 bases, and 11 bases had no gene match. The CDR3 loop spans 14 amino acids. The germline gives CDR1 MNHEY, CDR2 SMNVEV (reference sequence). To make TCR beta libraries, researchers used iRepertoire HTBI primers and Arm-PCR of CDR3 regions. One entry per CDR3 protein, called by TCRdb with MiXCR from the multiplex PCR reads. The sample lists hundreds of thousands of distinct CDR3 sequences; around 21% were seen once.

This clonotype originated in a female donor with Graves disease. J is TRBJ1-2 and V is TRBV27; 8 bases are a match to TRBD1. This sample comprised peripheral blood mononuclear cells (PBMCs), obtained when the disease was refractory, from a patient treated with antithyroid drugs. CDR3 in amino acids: CASHPFGQGNGYTF. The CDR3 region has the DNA TGTGCCAGCCATCCCTTCGGACAGGGTAATGGCTACACCTTC.